This passage covers 32 T cell receptor beta chains from one sample sequenced in a study of vaccination and CD4 T cells after COVID-19. The antigens these receptors bind are not known. An Oncomine TCR Beta short-read assay was used to sequence the DNA from cultured CD4+ T cells. One entry per CDR3 protein results from TCRdb running MiXCR on the PCR reads. The sample holds roughly 7,000 distinct CDR3 sequences, over 70% seen once. Specified treatment: roughly ten-day PBMC culture with coronavirus spike peptide pools or control peptides (ViraFEST assay). The sequencing input was CD4+ T cells from blood, cultured in vitro. The receptors originated from a human donor who had recovered from COVID-19.

Only a few counts were recorded for this clonotype. The V call is TRBV6-1, the J call TRBJ2-1; possible D gene TRBD1, 6 bases. The CDR3 has 13 residues. Germline CDR1 is MNHNS and CDR2 is SASEGT. The ends were cut back, 8 bases at V and 4 bases at J, with 12 bases in the middle. Written as DNA, the CDR3 is TGTGCCAGCCCGGGACAACGGTACAATGAGCAGTTCTTC. Translating gives CASPGQRYNEQFF.

This chain joins TRBV7-9 and TRBJ2-6, with TRBD1 matching over 9 bases. V trimming: 2 bases; J trimming: 0 bases; junction bases outside the gene matches: 5. Germline V CDR1 and CDR2: SEHNR, FQNEAQ (reference sequence). The CDR3 is 18 amino acids. CDR3 protein: CASSLFGTGRSGANVLTF. CDR3 in DNA: TGTGCCAGCAGCTTATTTGGGACAGGGCGCTCTGGGGCCAACGTCCTGACTTTC.

The chain has TRBV27 and TRBJ1-3; no firm D call. The CDR3 extends over 15 amino acids. V gave up 2 bases and J gave up 2 bases, with 10 bases separating them. Germline V CDR1 and CDR2: MNHEY, SMNVEV (reference sequence). The CDR3 region has the DNA TGTGCCAGCAGTTTAGATAGAAGTCCTGGAAACACCATATATTTT. It yields the protein CASSLDRSPGNTIYF.

This clonotype showed up just once. The chain carries TRBV7-2 and TRBJ1-2; TRBD1 is a possible D gene (5 bases). The V gene lost 1 base and the J gene lost 8 bases, with 14 bases spanning the gap. Germline-derived CDR1 and CDR2 are SGHTA and FQGNSA. This CDR3 contains 14 residues. CDR3 amino acids: CASSLETVAVGYTF. CDR3 in DNA: TGTGCCAGCAGCTTAGAGACAGTCGCGGTCGGCTACACCTTC. The full variable domain, in which reference TRBV7-2 and TRBJ1-2 provide the parts outside the CDR3, is GAGVSQSPSNKVTEKGKDVELRCDPISGHTALYWYRQSLGQGLEFLIYFQGNSAPDKSGLPSDRFSAERTGGSVSTLTIQRTQQEDSAVYLCASSLETVAVGYTFGSGTRLTVV.

This chain uses TRBV20-1 with TRBJ2-7; the match to TRBD2 covers 10 bases. CDR3 size: 14 residues. Germline V lookup: CDR1 DFQATT, CDR2 SNEGSKA (reference sequence). The V gene end was trimmed by 6 bases and the J gene end by 5 bases; junction bases not matched to a gene: 10. The CDR3 region is CSAFELAGRHEQYF. The CDR3 region has the DNA TGCAGTGCCTTCGAACTAGCGGGACGACACGAGCAGTACTTC.

The rearrangement joins TRBV15 to TRBJ1-5; a weak D match, TRBD1 (6 bases). The germline V and J ends were trimmed by 0 bases and 5 bases, with 11 bases remaining between them. The CDR3 length is 15 residues. Germline loops: CDR1 LNHNV, CDR2 YYDKDF (reference sequence). Here the CDR3 DNA reads TGTGCCACCAGCAGAGATGGGGCAGGGGATCAGCCCCAGCATTTT. It yields the protein CATSRDGAGDQPQHF.

The chain is built from TRBV6-1 and TRBJ1-2, with D possibly TRBD1 on 6 matching bases. This CDR3 spans 14 amino acids. Trimming removed 2 bases at V and 5 bases at J, with 12 bases between. CDR1 and CDR2 from the germline V gene are MNHNS and SASEGT. The CDR3 nucleotides read TGTGCCAGCAGTGAACGGCTAGGGGGGTATGGCTACACCTTC. Translation: CASSERLGGYGYTF.

The CDR3 sequence: CATSRLPQENTEAFF. The CDR3 nucleotides are TGTGCCACCAGCAGGCTACCGCAGGAGAACACTGAAGCTTTCTTT. The chain couples TRBV15 to TRBJ1-1; D is unclear. Germline CDR1 and CDR2: LNHNV and YYDKDF (reference sequence). The CDR3 covers 15 residues. V lost 3 bases and J lost 1, with 12 bases in between. Together with reference TRBV15 and TRBJ1-1, the CDR3 gives the full variable domain: DAMVIQNPRYQVTQFGKPVTLSCSQTLNHNVMYWYQQKSSQAPKLLFHYYDKDFNNEADTPDNFQSRRPNTSFCFLDIRSPGLGDTAMYLCATSRLPQENTEAFFGQGTRLTVV.

The chain has TRBV27 and TRBJ2-7; 7 nucleotides line up with TRBD1. This CDR3 is built from 16 residues. The V gene's germline CDR1 is MNHEY and CDR2 SMNVEV (reference sequence). V was clipped by 2 bases and J by 6 bases; unmatched bases: 13. The CDR3: CASSLRGGGGLSEQYF. The CDR3 region has the DNA TGTGCCAGCAGTTTAAGAGGGGGCGGCGGCCTTAGCGAGCAGTACTTC.

This clonotype is medium-sized. This chain joins TRBV27 and TRBJ2-2; 9 bases fit TRBD1. J lost 3 bases, V lost 4 bases, and 3 bases had no gene match. This CDR3 has 15 amino acids. Germline V gene sequence: CDR1 MNHEY, CDR2 SMNVEV (reference sequence). CDR3 DNA sequence: TGTGCCAGCAGTTACAGGGGGCAAGACACCGGGGAGCTGTTTTTT. Amino acid sequence: CASSYRGQDTGELFF.

The chain is built from TRBV7-8 and TRBJ1-2, with 8 bases that match TRBD1. Per germline, CDR1 SGHVS and CDR2 FQNEAQ. This CDR3 is built from 17 residues. The V segment lost 2 bases and the J segment 3 bases; nucleotides outside the gene matches: 11. CDR3 bases: TGTGCCAGCAGCTTATGGGCTATGGGACAGGCCGACTATGGCTACACCTTC. Residues: CASSLWAMGQADYGYTF.

The chain couples TRBV4-2 to TRBJ1-1; D may be TRBD1 (5 bases). Per germline, CDR1 LGHNA and CDR2 YNFKEQ. Deletions cut 4 bases from V and 4 bases from J, with 13 bases between. The CDR3 runs 14 residues. The CDR3 DNA sequence: TGTGCCAGCAGCCGGGTCGGGACGACCACTGAAGCTTTCTTT. It yields the protein CASSRVGTTTEAFF.

This clonotype is termed medium-sized. J is TRBJ2-7 and V is TRBV6-2 or TRBV6-3; D ambiguous. This CDR3 has 11 amino acids. Trimming took 5 bases from V and 5 from J, leaving 7 bases between them. Per the germline V gene, CDR1 is MNHEY and CDR2 is SVGEGT. The CDR3 DNA reads TGTGCCAGCAGTACCCTCCACGAGCAGTACTTC. It yields the protein CASSTLHEQYF.

This clonotype was detected only a few times. CDR3 in DNA: TGTGCCAGCAGGGCAGGGCAGGGGGCGAATCTGGGGACTGAAGCTTTCTTT. Encoded protein: CASRAGQGANLGTEAFF. The rearrangement links TRBV2 to TRBJ1-1, with TRBD1 identical over 8 bases. V was clipped by 6 bases and J by 5 bases; unmatched bases: 17. The germline V gene encodes CDR1 SNHLY and CDR2 FYNNEI. The CDR3 is 17 amino acids.

The chain joins TRBV11-2 to TRBJ1-1, with D maybe TRBD1 (6 bases). The CDR3 contains 17 residues. Deletions cut 1 base from V and 4 bases from J, with 19 bases between. The germline gives CDR1 SGHAT, CDR2 FQNNGV. CDR3 sequence (DNA): TGTGCCAGCAGCTTAGTTACCACCTGGGGGCGAAGCACTGAAGCTTTCTTT. Amino acids: CASSLVTTWGRSTEAFF. The variable domain in full, completed from reference TRBV11-2 and TRBJ1-1, reads EAGVAQSPRYKIIEKRQSVAFWCNPISGHATLYWYQQILGQGPKLLIQFQNNGVVDDSQLPKDRFSAERLKGVDSTLKIQPAKLEDSAVYLCASSLVTTWGRSTEAFFGQGTRLTVV.

This clonotype has just one count. The rearrangement joins TRBV20-1 to TRBJ1-6; 10 bases are a match to TRBD1. This CDR3 contains 14 residues. Germline values: CDR1 DFQATT, CDR2 SNEGSKA (reference sequence). V shed 6 bases, J shed 8 bases, and the junction held 7 bases outside the gene matches. CDR3 sequence reads: CSASRDRGHSPLHF. The CDR3 DNA sequence: TGCAGTGCAAGCCGGGACAGGGGCCATTCACCCCTCCACTTT.

This clonotype ranks as medium-sized. V gene TRBV27 combines with J gene TRBJ2-1; no definite D call. V lost 2 bases and J lost 2, with 7 bases in between. The CDR3 runs to 14 residues. From germline, CDR1 is MNHEY and CDR2 SMNVEV (reference sequence). For the CDR3, the DNA is TGTGCCAGCAGTTTAAGGCAGCCCTACAATGAGCAGTTCTTC. Its translation: CASSLRQPYNEQFF.

The chain carries TRBV2 and TRBJ1-2; TRBD1 matches at 7 bases. V shed 8 bases and J 4 bases; nucleotides not matched to a gene: 4. The CDR3 has 12 amino acids. Per the germline V gene, CDR1 is SNHLY and CDR2 is FYNNEI. The CDR3 DNA follows: TGTGCCAGCGGGGGACAGAGCTATGGCTACACCTTC. Residues: CASGGQSYGYTF.

This clonotype has more than one count but fewer than ten. The V call is TRBV21-1, the J call TRBJ1-6; the table's TRBD1 call for D was not verified on the DNA. TRBV21-1 is a listed pseudogene. The CDR3 has 16 residues. CDR3 amino acids: CASSKGGGGDNSPLHF. CDR3 bases: TGTGCCAGCAGCAAAGGGGGCGGGGGGGATAATTCACCCCTCCACTTT.

This clonotype has a single count. The chain recombines TRBV4-1 with TRBJ1-2, with 8 bases identical to TRBD1. The CDR3 has 16 residues. V gave up 0 bases and J gave up 4 bases; unmatched junction bases: 7. CDR1 is MGHRA, CDR2 YSYEKL, per germline. The CDR3 DNA is TGCGCCAGCAGCCAAGATCGAGCAGGGGGCGTCTATGGCTACACCTTC. Its protein product is CASSQDRAGGVYGYTF.

This clonotype was detected only once. The rearrangement links TRBV6-1 to TRBJ1-2; 9 bases map to TRBD1. This CDR3 spans 15 amino acids. Unmatched junction bases numbered 8, after V lost 6 bases and J lost 3 bases. The germline gives CDR1 MNHNS, CDR2 SASEGT. CDR3 in amino acids: CASRERTGEDYGYTF. DNA of the CDR3: TGTGCCAGCAGAGAGAGGACAGGGGAGGACTATGGCTACACCTTC.

The chain combines TRBV6-2 or TRBV6-3 with TRBJ1-6, with a possible D match to TRBD1 (6 bases). The V end lost 6 bases, the J end lost 9 bases, and 21 bases lay between the germline ends. Germline assignment: CDR1 MNHEY and CDR2 SVGEGT. The CDR3 extends over 16 amino acids. This CDR3 is CASRRTRTAETSPLHF. CDR3 nucleotides: TGTGCCAGCAGGAGGACCAGGACAGCAGAGACTTCACCCCTCCACTTT.

J is TRBJ1-2 and V is TRBV10-3, with D perhaps matching TRBD1 (6 bases). Trimming cost V 4 bases and J 1 base, with 13 bases left between them. Germline CDR1 reads ENHRY; CDR2 reads SYGVKD. CDR3 length: 15 residues. The CDR3 reads CAISGTADVNYGYTF. CDR3 bases: TGTGCCATCAGTGGGACAGCTGATGTTAACTATGGCTACACCTTC.

The genes are TRBV15 and TRBJ1-3; D is uncertain. The CDR3 totals 16 residues. V lost 0 bases and J 0 bases, leaving 9 bases between the germline ends. In germline, CDR1 is LNHNV, CDR2 YYDKDF (reference sequence). The chain's CDR3 is CATSRDWVSSGNTIYF. In nucleotides, the CDR3 is TGTGCCACCAGCAGAGATTGGGTTAGCTCTGGAAACACCATATATTTT.

The chain uses TRBV25-1 and TRBJ1-2; D uncertain. V was trimmed by 4 bases and J by 2 bases, leaving 8 bases between them. CDR3 length equals 13 residues. Germline values: CDR1 MGHDK, CDR2 SYGVNS. CDR3 protein: CASSAGLNYGYTF. The CDR3 bases are TGTGCCAGCAGTGCGGGTCTAAACTATGGCTACACCTTC.

This chain links TRBV10-3 with TRBJ2-7, with 14 bases fitting TRBD2. CDR1 is ENHRY and CDR2 is SYGVKD in the germline V gene. There are 14 residues in the CDR3. Trimming took 6 bases from V and 6 from J; bases not matched to a gene: 4. CDR3 residues: CAIRGGLAGVEQYF. In DNA form, the CDR3 reads TGTGCCATCAGGGGGGGACTAGCGGGAGTCGAGCAGTACTTC.

This clonotype was recorded once. The CDR3 sequence is CASRAGGAYVVEAFF. CDR3 nucleotide sequence: TGTGCCAGCAGGGCAGGGGGCGCGTATGTGGTTGAAGCTTTCTTT. The chain employs TRBV28 and TRBJ1-1; 8 bases map to TRBD1. V lost 6 bases to trimming and J lost 7 bases; unmatched junction nucleotides: 13. The CDR3 is 15 amino acids. Germline V CDR1 and CDR2: MDHEN, SYDVKM.

This CDR3 is CSATAAMDSPLHF. The CDR3 DNA reads TGCAGTGCCACGGCAGCTATGGATTCACCCCTCCACTTT. V usage is TRBV20-1 and J usage is TRBJ1-6; D gene uncertain. Deletions cut 6 bases from V and 8 bases from J, with 14 bases between. The germline gives CDR1 DFQATT, CDR2 SNEGSKA (reference sequence). This CDR3 region has 13 residues.

This clonotype was picked up a small number of times. The chain has TRBV7-3 and TRBJ1-1; D gene unclear. V lost 6 bases and J 1 base, leaving 9 bases between the germline ends. The CDR3 length is 13 residues. CDR1 and CDR2 from the germline V gene are SGHTA and FQGTGA. CDR3 amino acids: CASSQDTNTEAFF. The CDR3 DNA sequence: TGTGCCAGCAGTCAGGATACGAACACTGAAGCTTTCTTT.

Within the sample, this clonotype is medium-sized (0.01 to 0.1%). The rearrangement joins TRBV19 to TRBJ1-2; TRBD1 might be the D (6 bases). CDR3 length equals 12 residues. Trimming left V 3 bases short and J 4 bases short, with 6 bases between. The germline V gene has CDR1 LNHDA and CDR2 SQIVND (reference sequence). The CDR3 loop reads CASSMDSYGYTF. In DNA, the CDR3 is TGTGCCAGTAGTATGGACAGCTATGGCTACACCTTC.

This sequence joins TRBV21-1 and TRBJ1-5; the D segment call TRBD1 is taken from the table without a DNA check. TRBV21-1 is a known pseudogene. The length of the CDR3 is 16 residues. CDR3 sequence reads: CASSPGAGNSNQPQHF. In DNA, the CDR3 is TGTGCCAGCAGCCCGGGGGCGGGAAATAGCAATCAGCCCCAGCATTTT.

The V and J genes are TRBV19 and TRBJ1-6; D remains ambiguous. The CDR3 covers 12 residues. Germline-derived CDR1 and CDR2 are LNHDA and SQIVND (reference sequence). The V end lost 3 bases, the J end lost 7 bases, and 4 bases lay between the germline ends. The CDR3 sequence: CASSIGNSPLHF. The CDR3, as DNA: TGTGCCAGTAGTATTGGGAATTCACCCCTCCACTTT.